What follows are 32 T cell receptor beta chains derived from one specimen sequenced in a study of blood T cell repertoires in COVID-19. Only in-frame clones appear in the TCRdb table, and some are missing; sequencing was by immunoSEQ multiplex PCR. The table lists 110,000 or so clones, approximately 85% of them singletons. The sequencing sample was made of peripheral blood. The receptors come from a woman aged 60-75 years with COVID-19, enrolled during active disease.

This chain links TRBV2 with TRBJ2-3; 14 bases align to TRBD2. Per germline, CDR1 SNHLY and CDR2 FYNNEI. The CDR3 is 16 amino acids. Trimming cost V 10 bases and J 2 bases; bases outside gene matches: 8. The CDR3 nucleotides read TGTGCCAACGCCGGGACTAGCGGGGGCCCCACAGATACGCAGTATTTT. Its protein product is CANAGTSGGPTDTQYF. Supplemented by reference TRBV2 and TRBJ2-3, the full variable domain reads EPEVTQTPSHQVTQMGQEVILRCVPISNHLYFYWYRQILGQKVEFLVSFYNNEISEKSEIFDDQFSVERPDGSNFTLKIRSTKLEDSAMYFCANAGTSGGPTDTQYFGPGTRLTVL.

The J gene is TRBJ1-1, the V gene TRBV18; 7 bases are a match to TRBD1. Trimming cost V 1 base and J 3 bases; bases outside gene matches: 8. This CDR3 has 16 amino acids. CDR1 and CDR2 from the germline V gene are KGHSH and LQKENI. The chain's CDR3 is CASSPQIQGPDTEAFF. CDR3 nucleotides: TGTGCCAGCTCACCACAGATACAGGGGCCGGACACTGAAGCTTTCTTT. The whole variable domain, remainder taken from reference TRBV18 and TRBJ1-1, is NAGVMQNPRHLVRRRGQEARLRCSPMKGHSHVYWYRQLPEEGLKFMVYLQKENIIDESGMPKERFSAEFPKEGPSILRIQQVVRGDSAAYFCASSPQIQGPDTEAFFGQGTRLTVV.

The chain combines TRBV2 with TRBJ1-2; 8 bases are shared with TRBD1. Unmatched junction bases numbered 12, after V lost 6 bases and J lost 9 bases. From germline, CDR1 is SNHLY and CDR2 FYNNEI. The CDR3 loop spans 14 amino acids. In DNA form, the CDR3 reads TGTGCCAGCAGAAGAGAGTGGACAGGGTTCAGCTACACCTTC. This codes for CASRREWTGFSYTF.

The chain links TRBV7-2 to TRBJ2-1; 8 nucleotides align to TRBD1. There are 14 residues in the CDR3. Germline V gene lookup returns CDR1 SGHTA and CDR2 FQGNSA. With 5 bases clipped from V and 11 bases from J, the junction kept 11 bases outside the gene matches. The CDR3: CASSPSQGASQQFF. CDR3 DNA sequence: TGTGCCAGCAGCCCCTCCCAGGGGGCCTCGCAGCAGTTCTTC.

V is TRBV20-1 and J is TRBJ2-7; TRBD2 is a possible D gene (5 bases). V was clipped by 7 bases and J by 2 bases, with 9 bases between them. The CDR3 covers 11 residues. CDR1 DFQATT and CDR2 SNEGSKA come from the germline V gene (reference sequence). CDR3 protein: CSVPRAYEQYF. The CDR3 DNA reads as TGCAGTGTCCCGCGGGCCTACGAGCAGTACTTC.

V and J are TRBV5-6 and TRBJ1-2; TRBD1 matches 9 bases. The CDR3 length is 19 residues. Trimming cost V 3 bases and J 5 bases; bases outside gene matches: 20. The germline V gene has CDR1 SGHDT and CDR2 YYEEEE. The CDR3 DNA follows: TGTGCCAGCAGCTCCGAAACATCTAACCCACAGGGGGCTGCGTATGGCTACACCTTC. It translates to CASSSETSNPQGAAYGYTF.

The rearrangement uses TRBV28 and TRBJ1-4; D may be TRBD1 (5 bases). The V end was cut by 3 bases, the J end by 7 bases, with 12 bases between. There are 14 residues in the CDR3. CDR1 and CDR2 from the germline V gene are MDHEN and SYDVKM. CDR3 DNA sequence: TGTGCCAGCAGTTTCGGGGTGGGACTTGAAAAACTGTTTTTT. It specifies CASSFGVGLEKLFF.

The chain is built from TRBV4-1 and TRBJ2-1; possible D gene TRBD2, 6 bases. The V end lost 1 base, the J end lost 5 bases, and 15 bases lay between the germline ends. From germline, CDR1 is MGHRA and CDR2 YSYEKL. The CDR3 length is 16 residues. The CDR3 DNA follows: TGCGCCAGCAGCCAAGGTACGGGGGTACCTAACAATGAGCAGTTCTTC. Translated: CASSQGTGVPNNEQFF.

CDR3 sequence: CASSGTGGFETIYF. CDR3 sequence (DNA): TGTGCCAGCAGCGGGACAGGGGGCTTCGAAACCATATATTTT. This chain links TRBV9 with TRBJ1-3, with 11 bases matching TRBD1. Germline CDR1 and CDR2: SGDLS and YYNGEE. The CDR3 length is 14 residues. V gave up 3 bases and J gave up 10 bases; unmatched junction bases: 6.

The CDR3 spells CASTGLAGVYEQYF. The CDR3 DNA follows: TGTGCCAGCACCGGACTAGCGGGGGTCTACGAGCAGTACTTC. This chain joins TRBV2 and TRBJ2-7; TRBD2 agrees at 13 bases. Per the germline V gene, CDR1 is SNHLY and CDR2 is FYNNEI. The ends lost 7 bases at V and 3 bases at J; junction bases unmatched: 3. The CDR3 has 14 amino acids.

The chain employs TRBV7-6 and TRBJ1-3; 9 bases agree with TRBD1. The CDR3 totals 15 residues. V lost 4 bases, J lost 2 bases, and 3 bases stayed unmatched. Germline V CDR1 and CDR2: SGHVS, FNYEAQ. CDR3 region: CASSSGQGPGNTIYF. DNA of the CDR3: TGTGCCAGCAGCTCGGGACAGGGTCCTGGAAACACCATATATTTT.

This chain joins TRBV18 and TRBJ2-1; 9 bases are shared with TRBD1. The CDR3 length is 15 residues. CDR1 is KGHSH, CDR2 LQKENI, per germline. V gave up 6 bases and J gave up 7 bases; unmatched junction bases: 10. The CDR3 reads CASSSSTGGVNEQFF. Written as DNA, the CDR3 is TGTGCCAGCTCCTCAAGCACAGGGGGCGTTAATGAGCAGTTCTTC. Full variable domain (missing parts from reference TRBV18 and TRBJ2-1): NAGVMQNPRHLVRRRGQEARLRCSPMKGHSHVYWYRQLPEEGLKFMVYLQKENIIDESGMPKERFSAEFPKEGPSILRIQQVVRGDSAAYFCASSSSTGGVNEQFFGPGTRLTVL.

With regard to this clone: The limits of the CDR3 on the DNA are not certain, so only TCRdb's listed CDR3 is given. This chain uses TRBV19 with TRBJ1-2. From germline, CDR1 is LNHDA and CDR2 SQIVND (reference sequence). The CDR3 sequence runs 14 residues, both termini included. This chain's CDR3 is CASSILAGGYGYTF.

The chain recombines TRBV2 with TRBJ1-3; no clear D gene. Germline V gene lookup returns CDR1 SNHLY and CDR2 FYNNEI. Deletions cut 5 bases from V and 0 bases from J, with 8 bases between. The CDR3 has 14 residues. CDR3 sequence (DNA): TGTGCCAGCAGTTCGGGAGCCTCTGGAAACACCATATATTTT. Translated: CASSSGASGNTIYF.

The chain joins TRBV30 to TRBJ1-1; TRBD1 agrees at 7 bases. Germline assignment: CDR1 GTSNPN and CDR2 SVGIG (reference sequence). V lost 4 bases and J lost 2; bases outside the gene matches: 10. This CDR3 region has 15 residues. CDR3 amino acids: CAWTPGGQDNTEAFF. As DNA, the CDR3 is TGTGCCTGGACCCCGGGCGGACAGGATAACACTGAAGCTTTCTTT. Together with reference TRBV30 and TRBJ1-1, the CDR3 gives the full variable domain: SQTIHQWPATLVQPVGSPLSLECTVEGTSNPNLYWYRQAAGRGLQLLFYSVGIGQISSEVPQNLSASRPQDRQFILSSKKLLLSDSGFYLCAWTPGGQDNTEAFFGQGTRLTVV.

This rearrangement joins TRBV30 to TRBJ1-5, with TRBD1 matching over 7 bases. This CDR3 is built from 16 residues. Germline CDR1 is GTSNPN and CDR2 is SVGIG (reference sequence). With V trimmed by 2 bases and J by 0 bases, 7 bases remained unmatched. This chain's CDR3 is CAWSIGTVYSNQPQHF. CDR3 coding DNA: TGTGCCTGGAGTATCGGGACAGTCTATAGCAATCAGCCCCAGCATTTT.

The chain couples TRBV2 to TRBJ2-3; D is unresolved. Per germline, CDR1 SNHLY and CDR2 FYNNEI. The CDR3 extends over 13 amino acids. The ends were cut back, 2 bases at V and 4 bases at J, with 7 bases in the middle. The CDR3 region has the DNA TGTGCCAGCAGTGAACAGGCAGCAGATACGCAGTATTTT. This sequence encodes CASSEQAADTQYF.

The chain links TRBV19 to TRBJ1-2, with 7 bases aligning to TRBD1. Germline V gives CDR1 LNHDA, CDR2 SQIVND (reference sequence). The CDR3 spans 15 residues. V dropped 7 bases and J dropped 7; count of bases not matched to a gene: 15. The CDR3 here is CASTPILTGSLGYTF. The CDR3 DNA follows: TGTGCCAGTACCCCCATACTGACAGGGAGTCTTGGCTACACCTTC.

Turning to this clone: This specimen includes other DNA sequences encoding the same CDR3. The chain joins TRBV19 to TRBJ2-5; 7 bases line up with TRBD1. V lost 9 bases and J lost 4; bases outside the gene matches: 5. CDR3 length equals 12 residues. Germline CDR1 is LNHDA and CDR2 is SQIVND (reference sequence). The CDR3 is CASRQGGETQYF. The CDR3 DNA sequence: TGTGCCAGCCGACAGGGCGGAGAGACCCAGTACTTC.

The CDR3 loop reads CASMGTSGDYNEQFF. The CDR3, as DNA: TGTGCCAGCATGGGGACTAGCGGGGACTACAATGAGCAGTTCTTC. The chain joins TRBV2 to TRBJ2-1, with 13 bases fitting TRBD2. Looked up from germline, CDR1 is SNHLY and CDR2 is FYNNEI. V lost 7 bases and J lost 3; bases outside the gene matches: 3. The CDR3 is 15 residues long. The full variable domain, completed using reference TRBV2 and TRBJ2-1, is EPEVTQTPSHQVTQMGQEVILRCVPISNHLYFYWYRQILGQKVEFLVSFYNNEISEKSEIFDDQFSVERPDGSNFTLKIRSTKLEDSAMYFCASMGTSGDYNEQFFGPGTRLTVL.

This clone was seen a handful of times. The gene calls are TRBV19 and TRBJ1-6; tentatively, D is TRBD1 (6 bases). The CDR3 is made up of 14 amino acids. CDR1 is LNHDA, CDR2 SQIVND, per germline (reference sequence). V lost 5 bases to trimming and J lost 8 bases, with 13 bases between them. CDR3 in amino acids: CASSGGEGDSPLHF. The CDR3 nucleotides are TGTGCCAGTAGTGGGGGGGAGGGGGATTCACCCCTCCACTTT. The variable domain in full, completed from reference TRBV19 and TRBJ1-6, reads DGGITQSPKYLFRKEGQNVTLSCEQNLNHDAMYWYRQDPGQGLRLIYYSQIVNDFQKGDIAEGYSVSREKKESFPLTVTSAQKNPTAFYLCASSGGEGDSPLHFGNGTRLTVT.

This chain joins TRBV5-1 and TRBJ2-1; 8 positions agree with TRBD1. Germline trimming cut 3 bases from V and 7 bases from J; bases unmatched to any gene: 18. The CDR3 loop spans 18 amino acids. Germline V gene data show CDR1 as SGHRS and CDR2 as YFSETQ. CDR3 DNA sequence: TGCGCCAGCAGCTCACACCTCACAGGGGGGAATTTCGTAAATGAGCAGTTCTTC. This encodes CASSSHLTGGNFVNEQFF.

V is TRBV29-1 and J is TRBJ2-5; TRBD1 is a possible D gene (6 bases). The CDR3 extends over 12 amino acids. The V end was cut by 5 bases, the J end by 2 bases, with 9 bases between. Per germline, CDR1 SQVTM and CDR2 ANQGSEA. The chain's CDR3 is CSVRQGQETQYF. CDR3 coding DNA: TGCAGCGTTAGGCAGGGGCAAGAGACCCAGTACTTC.

The CDR3 region has the DNA TGCGCCAGCAGCGGATCAGACAGGGACAGCACAGATACGCAGTATTTT. This gives the protein CASSGSDRDSTDTQYF. J is TRBJ2-3 and V is TRBV5-1, with TRBD1 matching 7 bases. V was clipped by 4 bases and J by 0 bases; unmatched bases: 8. The CDR3 loop spans 16 amino acids. Germline V lookup: CDR1 SGHRS, CDR2 YFSETQ.

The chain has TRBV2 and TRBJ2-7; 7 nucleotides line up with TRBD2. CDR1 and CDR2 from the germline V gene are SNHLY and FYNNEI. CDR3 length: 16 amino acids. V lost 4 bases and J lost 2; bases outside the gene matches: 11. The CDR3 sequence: CASSVGGEVGAYEQYF. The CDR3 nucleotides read TGTGCCAGCAGTGTGGGAGGGGAGGTTGGAGCCTACGAGCAGTACTTC.

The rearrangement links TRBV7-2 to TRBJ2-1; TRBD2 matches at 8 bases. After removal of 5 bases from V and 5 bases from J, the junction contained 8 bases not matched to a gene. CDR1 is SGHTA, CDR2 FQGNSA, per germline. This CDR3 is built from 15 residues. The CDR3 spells CASSLGAGGHNEQFF. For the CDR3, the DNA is TGTGCCAGCAGCCTAGGGGCGGGGGGACACAATGAGCAGTTCTTC.

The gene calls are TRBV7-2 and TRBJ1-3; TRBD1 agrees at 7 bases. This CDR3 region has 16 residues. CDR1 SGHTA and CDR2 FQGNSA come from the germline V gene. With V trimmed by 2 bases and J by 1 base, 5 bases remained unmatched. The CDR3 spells CASSLTTGLSGNTIYF. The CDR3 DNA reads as TGTGCCAGCAGCTTAACGACAGGGTTATCTGGAAACACCATATATTTT.

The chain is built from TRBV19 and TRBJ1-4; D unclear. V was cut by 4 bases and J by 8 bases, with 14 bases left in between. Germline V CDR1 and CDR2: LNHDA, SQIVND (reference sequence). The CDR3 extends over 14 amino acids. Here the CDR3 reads CASSSSALGEKLFF. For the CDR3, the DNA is TGTGCCAGTAGTAGTTCCGCTCTCGGGGAAAAACTGTTTTTT.

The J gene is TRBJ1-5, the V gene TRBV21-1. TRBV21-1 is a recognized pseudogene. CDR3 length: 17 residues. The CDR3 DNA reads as TGTGCCAGCAGCCCCCCGGCAGCGAGCTATAGCAATCAGCCCCAGCATTTT. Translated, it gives CASSPPAASYSNQPQHF.

The CDR3 DNA follows: TGTGCCAGCTCGCCGAGGACAGGGGACACTGAAGCTTTCTTT. Translated: CASSPRTGDTEAFF. The chain is built from TRBV18 and TRBJ1-1; TRBD1 matches 9 bases. Losses at the gene ends were 6 bases for V and 3 bases for J; bases not matched to a gene: 5. CDR1 is KGHSH and CDR2 is LQKENI in the germline V gene. This CDR3 comprises 14 residues.

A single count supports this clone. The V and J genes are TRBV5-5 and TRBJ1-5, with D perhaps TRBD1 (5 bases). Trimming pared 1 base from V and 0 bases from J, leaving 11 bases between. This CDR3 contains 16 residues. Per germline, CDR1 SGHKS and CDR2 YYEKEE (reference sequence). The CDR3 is CASSLKGSNSNQPQHF. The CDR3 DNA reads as TGTGCCAGCAGCTTGAAGGGGTCGAATAGCAATCAGCCCCAGCATTTT.

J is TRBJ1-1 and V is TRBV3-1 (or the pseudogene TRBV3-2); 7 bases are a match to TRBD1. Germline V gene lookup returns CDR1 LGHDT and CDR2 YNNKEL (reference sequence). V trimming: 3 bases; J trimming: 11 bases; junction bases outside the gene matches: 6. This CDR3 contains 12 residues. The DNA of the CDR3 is TGTGCCAGCAGCCACCTAAAGGGGGCGGCTTTCTTT. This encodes CASSHLKGAAFF.